A single sample is the source of the 9 T cell receptor beta chains below, sequenced in a study of CD8+CD57+ T cells in acquired aplastic anemia. Template material for TCR beta VDJ and CDR3 profiling consisted of genomic DNA. TCRdb analysed the reads with MiXCR anew, one entry per CDR3 protein. There are approximately 190,000 distinct CDR3 sequences in the sample; 48% occur only once, and around 8.8% lies in the top ten. Whoever was chosen for sequencing had shown CD8+CD57+ cell expansion by flow cytometry. Sequenced sample: sorted CD4+, CD8+, or CD8+CD57+ T cells (not recorded which) from PBMCs. These receptors were collected from a human donor with aplastic anemia.

This chain joins TRBV9 and TRBJ2-7; D is uncertain. Trimming shortened V by 4 bases and J by 5 bases, and 10 bases separated the two germline ends. Germline values: CDR1 SGDLS, CDR2 YYNGEE. The CDR3 sequence is 12 residues long. CDR3 sequence (DNA): TGTGCCAGCAGCTTGGCCTACAACGAGCAGTACTTC. Translated, it gives CASSLAYNEQYF.

This chain uses TRBV9 with TRBJ2-7; weak D call: TRBD2 (5 bases). The CDR3 sequence is 13 residues long. V shed 3 bases and J shed 5 bases, with 12 bases lying between them. CDR1 is SGDLS and CDR2 is YYNGEE in the germline V gene. CDR3 nucleotides: TGTGCCAGCAGCGCGGGTTCCGGGAACGAGCAGTACTTC. This gives the protein CASSAGSGNEQYF.

J is TRBJ2-7 and V is TRBV2, with 7 bases matching TRBD2. CDR1 and CDR2 (germline): SNHLY, FYNNEI. Trimming took 7 bases from V and 2 from J; bases not matched to a gene: 8. The CDR3 runs 14 residues. The CDR3 is CASIGLVGPYEQYF. The CDR3 DNA is TGTGCCAGCATTGGACTAGTCGGTCCCTACGAGCAGTACTTC.

The chain couples TRBV18 to TRBJ1-1; TRBD1 might be the D (6 bases). From germline, CDR1 is KGHSH and CDR2 LQKENI. V lost 0 bases and J 4 bases, leaving 9 bases between the germline ends. CDR3 size: 14 residues. The CDR3 nucleotides read TGTGCCAGCTCACCACCGTCAGGGGTCACTGAAGCTTTCTTT. Protein sequence: CASSPPSGVTEAFF.

This clonotype was picked up many times. The rearrangement links TRBV2 to TRBJ2-3; D not certain. CDR1 and CDR2 from the germline V gene are SNHLY and FYNNEI. The V and J ends lost 8 bases and 6 bases respectively, with 9 bases between them. This CDR3 spans 11 amino acids. Here the CDR3 reads CASRLSDTQYF. The DNA for the CDR3 is TGTGCCAGCCGGCTGTCGGATACGCAGTATTTT.

This clonotype was recorded many times. The rearrangement joins TRBV11-2 to TRBJ2-5; D call uncertain. The V and J ends lost 0 bases and 7 bases respectively, with 3 bases between them. This CDR3 comprises 11 residues. The V gene's germline CDR1 is SGHAT and CDR2 FQNNGV. The CDR3 is CASSLEGTQYF. DNA of the CDR3: TGTGCCAGCAGCTTAGAAGGGACCCAGTACTTC.

On this clonotype: One junction end does not reproduce the germline sequence, and a read error may be involved. V usage is TRBV24-1 and J usage is TRBJ2-6, with a weak D call TRBD2 (6 bases). Germline V gives CDR1 KGHDR, CDR2 SFDVKD. The CDR3 has 12 residues. Here the CDR3 reads CATSEGGETEAF. CDR3 DNA: TGTGCCACCAGTGAAGGAGGGGAGACTGAAGCTTTC.

The chain has TRBV7-9 and TRBJ1-1; D remains unclear. Trimming left V 5 bases short and J 5 bases short, with 3 bases between. The CDR3 has 10 amino acids. Per germline, CDR1 SEHNR and CDR2 FQNEAQ (reference sequence). The CDR3 nucleotides read TGTGCCAGCAGCGGGACTGAAGCTTTCTTT. Residues: CASSGTEAFF.

The table lists this clonotype with a few counts. It may be a read error: a sequence one base away is much more abundant. The V call is TRBV2, the J call TRBJ2-3; 13 bases are shared with TRBD2. The CDR3 is made up of 18 amino acids. Germline assignment: CDR1 SNHLY and CDR2 FYNNEI. Unmatched junction bases numbered 13, after V lost 6 bases and J lost 4 bases. This chain's CDR3 is CASRAQRTSGSGPDTQYF. Written as DNA, the CDR3 is TGTGCCAGCAGGGCCCAACGGACTAGCGGGAGTGGGCCAGATACGCAGTATTTT. Filled out from reference TRBV2 and TRBJ2-3, the complete variable domain reads EPEVTQTPSHQVTQMGQEVILRCVPISNHLYFYWYRQILGQKVEFLVSFYNNEISEKSEIFDDQFSVERPDGSNFTLKIRSTKLEDSAMYFCASRAQRTSGSGPDTQYFGPGTRLTVL.